This T cell receptor beta chain was sequenced in a study of blood T cell repertoires in COVID-19. Study overall: Samples came from the United States, Italy and Spain, spanning acute and convalescent COVID-19. In each case, the material was cDNA or gDNA derived from T cells, B-cell-depleted T cells, or PBMCs.

The protocol was immunoSEQ multiplex PCR, while the TCRdb copy is restricted to in-frame clones and leaves out a portion. Here the sample spans about 250,000 clones, about four fifths being singletons. V lost 5 bases, J lost 7 bases, and 18 bases stayed unmatched. The CDR3 sequence is 17 residues long. Germline CDR1 MNHEY, CDR2 SMNVEV (reference sequence). Source material: peripheral blood. V is TRBV27 and J is TRBJ1-2; 8 positions agree with TRBD1. This receptor was taken from a man in his fifties or sixties with active or convalescent COVID-19. The CDR3 bases are TGTGCCAGCAGTCCTCGGGACCCCCGACAGGGGAAGAGTGGCTACACCTTC. Protein: CASSPRDPRQGKSGYTF.